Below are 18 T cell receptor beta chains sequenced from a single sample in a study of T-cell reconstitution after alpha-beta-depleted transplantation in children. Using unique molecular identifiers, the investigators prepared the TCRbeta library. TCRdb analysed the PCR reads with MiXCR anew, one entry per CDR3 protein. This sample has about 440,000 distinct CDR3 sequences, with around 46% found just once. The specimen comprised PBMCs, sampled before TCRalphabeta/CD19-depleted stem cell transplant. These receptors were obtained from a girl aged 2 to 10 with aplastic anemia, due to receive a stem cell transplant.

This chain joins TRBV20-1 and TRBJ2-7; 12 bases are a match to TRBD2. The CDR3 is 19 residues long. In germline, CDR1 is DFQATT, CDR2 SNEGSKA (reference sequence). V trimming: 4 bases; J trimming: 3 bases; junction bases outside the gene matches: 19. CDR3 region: CSATLAGGRAVTTNYEQYF. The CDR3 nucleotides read TGCAGTGCTACCCTAGCGGGAGGGAGGGCCGTGACAACAAACTACGAGCAGTACTTC.

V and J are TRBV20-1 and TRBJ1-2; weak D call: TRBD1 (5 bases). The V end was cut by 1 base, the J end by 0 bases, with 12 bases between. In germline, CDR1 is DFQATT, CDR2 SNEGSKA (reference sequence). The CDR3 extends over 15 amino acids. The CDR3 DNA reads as TGCAGTGCTAGAGGTCCCGGGGCCCCTAACTATGGCTACACCTTC. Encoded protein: CSARGPGAPNYGYTF.

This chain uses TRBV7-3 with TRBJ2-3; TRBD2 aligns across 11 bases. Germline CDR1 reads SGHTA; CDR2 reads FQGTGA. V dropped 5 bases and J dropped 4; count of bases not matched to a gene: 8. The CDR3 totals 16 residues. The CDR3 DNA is TGTGCCAGCAGCCCGGGACTAGCGGAACCCCCAGATACGCAGTATTTT. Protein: CASSPGLAEPPDTQYF.

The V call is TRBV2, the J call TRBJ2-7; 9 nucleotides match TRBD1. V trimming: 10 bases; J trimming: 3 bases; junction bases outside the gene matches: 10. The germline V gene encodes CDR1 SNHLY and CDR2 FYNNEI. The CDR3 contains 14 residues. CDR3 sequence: CAISRDRVIYEQYF. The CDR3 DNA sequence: TGTGCCATCTCCCGGGACAGGGTCATCTACGAGCAGTACTTC.

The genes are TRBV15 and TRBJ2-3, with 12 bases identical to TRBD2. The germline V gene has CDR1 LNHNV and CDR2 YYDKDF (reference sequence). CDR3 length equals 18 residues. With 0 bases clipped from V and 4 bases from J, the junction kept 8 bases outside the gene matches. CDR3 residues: CATSRDGRLAGVADTQYF. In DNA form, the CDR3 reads TGTGCCACCAGCAGAGATGGTCGACTAGCGGGGGTTGCAGATACGCAGTATTTT. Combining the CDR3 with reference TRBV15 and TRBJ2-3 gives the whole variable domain DAMVIQNPRYQVTQFGKPVTLSCSQTLNHNVMYWYQQKSSQAPKLLFHYYDKDFNNEADTPDNFQSRRPNTSFCFLDIRSPGLGDTAMYLCATSRDGRLAGVADTQYFGPGTRLTVL.

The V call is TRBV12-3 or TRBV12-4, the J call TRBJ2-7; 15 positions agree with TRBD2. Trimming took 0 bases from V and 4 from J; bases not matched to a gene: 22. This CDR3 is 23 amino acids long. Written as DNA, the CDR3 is TGTGCCAGCAGTTTAGCGTATGGACTAGCGGGGGGGAGTCCCACCCTAACCATTTACGAGCAGTACTTC. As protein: CASSLAYGLAGGSPTLTIYEQYF.

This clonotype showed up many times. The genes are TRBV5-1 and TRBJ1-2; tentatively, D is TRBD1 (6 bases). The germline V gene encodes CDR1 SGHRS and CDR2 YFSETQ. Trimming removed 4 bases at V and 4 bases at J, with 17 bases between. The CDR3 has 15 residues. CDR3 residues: CASSINTGTFYGYTF. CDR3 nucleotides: TGCGCCAGCAGCATAAATACCGGGACATTCTATGGCTACACCTTC.

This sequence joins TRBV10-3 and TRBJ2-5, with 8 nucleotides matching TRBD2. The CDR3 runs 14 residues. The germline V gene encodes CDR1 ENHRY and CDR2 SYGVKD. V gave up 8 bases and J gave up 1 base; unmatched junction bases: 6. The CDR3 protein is CAIPTREVQETQYF. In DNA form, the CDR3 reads TGTGCCATCCCGACGCGGGAGGTCCAAGAGACCCAGTACTTC.

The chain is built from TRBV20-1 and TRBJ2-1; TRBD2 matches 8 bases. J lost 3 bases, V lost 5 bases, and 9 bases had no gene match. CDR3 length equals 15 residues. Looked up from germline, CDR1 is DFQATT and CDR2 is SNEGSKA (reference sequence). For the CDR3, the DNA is TGCAGTGCTGATGTAAGCGGGAGCCTCTACAATGAGCAGTTCTTC. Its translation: CSADVSGSLYNEQFF.

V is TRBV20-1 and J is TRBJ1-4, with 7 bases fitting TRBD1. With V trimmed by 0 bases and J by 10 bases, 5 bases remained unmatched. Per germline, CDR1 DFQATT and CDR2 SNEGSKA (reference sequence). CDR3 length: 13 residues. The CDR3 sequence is CSARDRGQRKLFF. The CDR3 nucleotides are TGCAGTGCTAGAGATCGGGGACAGAGAAAACTGTTTTTT.

The CDR3 region is CASSEVGGDYTF. The CDR3 nucleotides read TGCGCCAGCAGTGAGGTAGGAGGAGACTACACCTTC. This chain joins TRBV10-2 and TRBJ1-2, with no clear D. Germline values: CDR1 WSHSY, CDR2 SAAADI. V lost 2 bases to trimming and J lost 10 bases, with 11 bases between them. The CDR3 is made up of 12 amino acids.

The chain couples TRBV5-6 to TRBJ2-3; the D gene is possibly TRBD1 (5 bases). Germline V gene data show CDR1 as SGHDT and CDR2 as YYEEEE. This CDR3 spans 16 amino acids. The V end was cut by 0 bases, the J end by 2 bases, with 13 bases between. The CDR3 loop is CASSLVRTSPTDTQYF. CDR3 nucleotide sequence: TGTGCCAGCAGCTTGGTCCGGACATCCCCCACAGATACGCAGTATTTT.

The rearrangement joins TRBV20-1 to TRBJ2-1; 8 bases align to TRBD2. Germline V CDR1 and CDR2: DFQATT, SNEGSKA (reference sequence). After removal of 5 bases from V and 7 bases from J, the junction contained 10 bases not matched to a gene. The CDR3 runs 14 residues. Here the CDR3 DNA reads TGCAGTGCTCCAGTAAGCGGGAGTAGAAATGAGCAGTTCTTC. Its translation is CSAPVSGSRNEQFF.

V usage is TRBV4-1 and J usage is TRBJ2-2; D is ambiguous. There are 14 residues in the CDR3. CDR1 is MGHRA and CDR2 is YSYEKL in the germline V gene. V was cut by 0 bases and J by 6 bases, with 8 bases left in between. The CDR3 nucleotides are TGCGCCAGCAGCCAAGACCCGGGCCCCGGGGAGCTGTTTTTT. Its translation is CASSQDPGPGELFF.

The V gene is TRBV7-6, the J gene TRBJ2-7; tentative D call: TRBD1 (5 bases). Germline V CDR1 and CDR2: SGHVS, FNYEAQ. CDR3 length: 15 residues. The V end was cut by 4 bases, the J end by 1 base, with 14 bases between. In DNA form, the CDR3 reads TGTGCCAGCAGCTACCGGCAGGGAAGGTCCTACGAGCAGTACTTC. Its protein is CASSYRQGRSYEQYF.

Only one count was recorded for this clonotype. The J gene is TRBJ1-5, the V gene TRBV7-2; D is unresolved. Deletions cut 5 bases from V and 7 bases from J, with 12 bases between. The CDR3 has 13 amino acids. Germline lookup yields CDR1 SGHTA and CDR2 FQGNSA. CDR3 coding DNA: TGTGCCAGCAGCGCTATTGTTAACCAGCCCCAGCATTTT. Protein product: CASSAIVNQPQHF.

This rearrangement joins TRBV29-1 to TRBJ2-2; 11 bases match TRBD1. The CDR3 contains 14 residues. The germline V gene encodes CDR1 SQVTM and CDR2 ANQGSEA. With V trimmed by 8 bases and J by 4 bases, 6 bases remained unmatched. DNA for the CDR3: TGCAGCTTCTGGACAGGGGGCTCCACCGGGGAGCTGTTTTTT. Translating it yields CSFWTGGSTGELFF.

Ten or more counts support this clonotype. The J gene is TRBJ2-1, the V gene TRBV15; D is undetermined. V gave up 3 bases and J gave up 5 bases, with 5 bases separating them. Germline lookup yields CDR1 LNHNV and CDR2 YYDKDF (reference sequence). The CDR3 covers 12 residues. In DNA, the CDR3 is TGTGCCACCAGCAGTTTGGACAATGAGCAGTTCTTC. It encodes CATSSLDNEQFF.